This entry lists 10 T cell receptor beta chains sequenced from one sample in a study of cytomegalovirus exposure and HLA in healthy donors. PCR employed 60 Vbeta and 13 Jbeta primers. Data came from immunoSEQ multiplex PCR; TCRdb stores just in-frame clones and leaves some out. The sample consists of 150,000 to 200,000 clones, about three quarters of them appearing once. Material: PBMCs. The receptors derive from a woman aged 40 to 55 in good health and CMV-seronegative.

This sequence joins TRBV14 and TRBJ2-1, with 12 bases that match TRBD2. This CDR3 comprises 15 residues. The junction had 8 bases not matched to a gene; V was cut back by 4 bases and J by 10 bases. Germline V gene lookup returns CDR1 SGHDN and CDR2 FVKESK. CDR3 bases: TGTGCCAGCAGCCCGACTAGCGGGAGAACTGGAGAGCAGTTCTTC. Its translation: CASSPTSGRTGEQFF.

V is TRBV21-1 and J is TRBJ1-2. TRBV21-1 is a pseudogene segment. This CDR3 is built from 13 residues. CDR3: CASLLTGFYGYTF. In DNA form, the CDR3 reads TGTGCCAGCCTGCTGACTGGGTTCTATGGCTACACCTTC.

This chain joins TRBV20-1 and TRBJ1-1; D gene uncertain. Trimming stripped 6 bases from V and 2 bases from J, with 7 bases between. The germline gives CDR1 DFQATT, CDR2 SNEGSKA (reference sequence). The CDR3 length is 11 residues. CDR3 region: CSAPTNTEAFF. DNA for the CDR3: TGCAGTGCCCCGACAAACACTGAAGCTTTCTTT.

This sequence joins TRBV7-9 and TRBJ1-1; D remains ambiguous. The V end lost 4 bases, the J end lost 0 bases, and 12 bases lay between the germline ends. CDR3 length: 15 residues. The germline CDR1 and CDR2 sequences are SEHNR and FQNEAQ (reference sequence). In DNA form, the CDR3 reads TGTGCCAGCAGCTCGACGATAGGAGTGAACACTGAAGCTTTCTTT. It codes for CASSSTIGVNTEAFF.

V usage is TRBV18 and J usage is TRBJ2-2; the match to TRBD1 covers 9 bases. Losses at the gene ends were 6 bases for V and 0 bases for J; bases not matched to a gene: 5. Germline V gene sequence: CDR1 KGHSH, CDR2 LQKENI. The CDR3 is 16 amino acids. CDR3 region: CASSLTGGANTGELFF. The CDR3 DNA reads TGTGCCAGCTCCCTGACAGGGGGGGCGAACACCGGGGAGCTGTTTTTT.

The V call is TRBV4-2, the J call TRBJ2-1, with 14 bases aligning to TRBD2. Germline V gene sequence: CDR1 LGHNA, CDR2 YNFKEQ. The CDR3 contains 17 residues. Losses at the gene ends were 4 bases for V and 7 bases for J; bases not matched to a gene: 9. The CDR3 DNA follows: TGTGCCAGCAGCCCCGGGACTAGCGGGAGTCTCGTTAATGAGCAGTTCTTC. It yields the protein CASSPGTSGSLVNEQFF.

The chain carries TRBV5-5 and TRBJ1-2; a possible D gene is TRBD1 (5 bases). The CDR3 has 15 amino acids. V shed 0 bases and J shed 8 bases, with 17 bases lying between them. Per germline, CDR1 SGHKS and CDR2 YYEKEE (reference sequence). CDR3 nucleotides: TGTGCCAGCAGCTTGGAGGAGGGGCAGGGAATGGGCTACACCTTC. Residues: CASSLEEGQGMGYTF. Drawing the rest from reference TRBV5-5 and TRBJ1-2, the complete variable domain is DAGVTQSPTHLIKTRGQQVTLRCSPISGHKSVSWYQQVLGQGPQFIFQYYEKEERGRGNFPDRFSARQFPNYSSELNVNALLLGDSALYLCASSLEEGQGMGYTFGSGTRLTVV.

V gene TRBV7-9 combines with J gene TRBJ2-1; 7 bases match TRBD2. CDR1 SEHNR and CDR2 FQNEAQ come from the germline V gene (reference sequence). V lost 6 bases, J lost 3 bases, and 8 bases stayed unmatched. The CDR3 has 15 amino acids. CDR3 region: CASSKVVAGYNEQFF. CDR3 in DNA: TGTGCCAGCAGTAAGGTGGTAGCGGGCTACAATGAGCAGTTCTTC. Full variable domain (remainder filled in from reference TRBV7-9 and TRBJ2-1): DTGVSQNPRHKITKRGQNVTFRCDPISEHNRLYWYRQTLGQGPEFLTYFQNEAQLEKSRLLSDRFSAERPKGSFSTLEIQRTEQGDSAMYLCASSKVVAGYNEQFFGPGTRLTVL.

The CDR3 reads CASSPSGGNIQYF. The DNA of the CDR3 is TGTGCCAGCAGCCCCTCCGGAGGAAACATTCAGTACTTC. V is TRBV11-1 and J is TRBJ2-4; D might be TRBD2 (5 bases). CDR1 and CDR2 (germline): SGHAT, FQDESV (reference sequence). V lost 5 bases and J lost 6, with 11 bases in between. The CDR3 runs to 13 residues.

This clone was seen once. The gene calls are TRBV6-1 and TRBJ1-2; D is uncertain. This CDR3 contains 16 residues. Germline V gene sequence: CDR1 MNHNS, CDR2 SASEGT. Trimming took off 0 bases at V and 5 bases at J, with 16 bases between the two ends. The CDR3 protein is CASSEATNVREYGYTF. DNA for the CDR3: TGTGCCAGCAGTGAAGCGACAAATGTAAGAGAGTATGGCTACACCTTC.